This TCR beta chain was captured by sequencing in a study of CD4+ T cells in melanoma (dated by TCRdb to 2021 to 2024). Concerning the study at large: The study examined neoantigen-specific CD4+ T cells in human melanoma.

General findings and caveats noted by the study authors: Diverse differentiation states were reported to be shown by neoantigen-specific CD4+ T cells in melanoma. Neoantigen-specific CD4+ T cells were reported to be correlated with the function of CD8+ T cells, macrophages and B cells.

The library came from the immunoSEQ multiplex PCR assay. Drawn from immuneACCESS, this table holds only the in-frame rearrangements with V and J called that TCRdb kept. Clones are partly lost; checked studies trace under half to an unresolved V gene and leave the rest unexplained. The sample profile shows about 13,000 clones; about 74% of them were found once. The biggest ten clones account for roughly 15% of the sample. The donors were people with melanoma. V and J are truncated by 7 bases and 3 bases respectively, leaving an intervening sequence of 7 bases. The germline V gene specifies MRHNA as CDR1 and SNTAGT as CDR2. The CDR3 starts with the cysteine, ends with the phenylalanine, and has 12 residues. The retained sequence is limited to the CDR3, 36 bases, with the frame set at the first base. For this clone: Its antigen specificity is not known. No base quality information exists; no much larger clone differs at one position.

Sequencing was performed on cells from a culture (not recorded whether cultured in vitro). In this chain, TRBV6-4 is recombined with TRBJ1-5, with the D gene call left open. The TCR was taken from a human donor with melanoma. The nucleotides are TGTGCCAGCACGCAGGCCAATCAGCCCCAGCATTTT. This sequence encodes CASTQANQPQHF.